These 10 T cell receptor beta chains were all obtained from the same sample, sequenced in a study of T cell responses to AZD1222 COVID-19 vaccine. The method was immunoSEQ multiplex PCR; TCRdb's version includes in-frame clones alone and lacks a portion of them. Among fewer than 120,000 clones listed, 70% to 90% were seen once. The sequencing used peripheral blood, collected 28 days after the second AZD1222 dose. The receptors here all came from an adult who received the AZD1222 COVID-19 vaccine.

The chain uses TRBV2 and TRBJ1-2; 9 nucleotides agree with TRBD1. This CDR3 has 15 residues. Germline V CDR1 and CDR2: SNHLY, FYNNEI. Unmatched junction bases numbered 10, after V lost 7 bases and J lost 4 bases. CDR3 in amino acids: CASNSQGALSYGYTF. Written as DNA, the CDR3 is TGTGCCAGCAATTCACAGGGGGCGCTATCCTATGGCTACACCTTC.

The V gene is TRBV19, the J gene TRBJ2-2, with D perhaps TRBD1 (6 bases). Per germline, CDR1 LNHDA and CDR2 SQIVND (reference sequence). Trimming removed 7 bases from V and 1 base from J, with 10 bases in between. CDR3 length: 14 amino acids. The CDR3 DNA reads as TGTGCCAGTACTAGGACAGAGAACACCGGGGAGCTGTTTTTT. Translating it yields CASTRTENTGELFF.

This clone appeared a few times. V and J are TRBV29-1 and TRBJ1-1; TRBD1 is a possible D gene (6 bases). Germline V lookup: CDR1 SQVTM, CDR2 ANQGSEA. The CDR3 spans 13 residues. V was clipped by 3 bases and J by 1 base, with 9 bases between them. The CDR3 here is CSVEGTWNTEAFF. In DNA form, the CDR3 reads TGCAGCGTTGAGGGGACATGGAACACTGAAGCTTTCTTT.

The CDR3 DNA is TGTGCCAGCAGCTTGGTAGGGGGCGACTATGGCTACACCTTC. Translation gives CASSLVGGDYGYTF. The rearrangement uses TRBV5-6 and TRBJ1-2; 7 nucleotides agree with TRBD1. The germline V gene has CDR1 SGHDT and CDR2 YYEEEE. The junction had 2 bases not matched to a gene; V was cut back by 0 bases and J by 3 bases. The CDR3 length is 14 residues.

The count of this clone is one. The CDR3 DNA is TGTGCCAGCAGTGAGGGGGCTGATGAAAAACTGTTTTTT. Translating gives CASSEGADEKLFF. This rearrangement joins TRBV28 to TRBJ1-4, with TRBD1 identical over 7 bases. V was pared by 5 bases and J by 6 bases, with 3 bases of the junction left unmatched. The CDR3 is 13 amino acids. Germline values: CDR1 MDHEN, CDR2 SYDVKM.

The CDR3 reads CSTNSNMGEQYF. The CDR3, as DNA: TGCAGCACTAATAGCAACATGGGCGAGCAGTACTTC. The rearrangement joins TRBV29-1 to TRBJ2-7; D is uncertain. The CDR3 is 12 amino acids. V lost 8 bases and J lost 6, with 17 bases in between. CDR1 and CDR2 from the germline V gene are SQVTM and ANQGSEA.

The chain combines TRBV5-1 with TRBJ1-6; D is unclear. Germline V gives CDR1 SGHRS, CDR2 YFSETQ. The V end lost 0 bases, the J end lost 5 bases, and 9 bases lay between the germline ends. This CDR3 has 15 amino acids. CDR3 in amino acids: CASSLEGNDNSPLHF. In nucleotides, the CDR3 is TGCGCCAGCAGCTTGGAAGGGAATGATAATTCACCCCTCCACTTT.

This clone was picked up one time. The chain links TRBV11-2 to TRBJ2-3, with D uncertain. Germline values: CDR1 SGHAT, CDR2 FQNNGV. Trimming took off 1 base at V and 4 bases at J, with 9 bases between the two ends. CDR3 length: 14 residues. CDR3 sequence (DNA): TGTGCCAGCAGCTTAGTGAACGCCGCAGATACGCAGTATTTT. Amino acid sequence: CASSLVNAADTQYF.

The chain carries TRBV19 and TRBJ2-5; D is possibly TRBD1 (5 bases). CDR1 and CDR2 from the germline V gene are LNHDA and SQIVND (reference sequence). The CDR3 runs to 14 residues. The V and J ends lost 4 bases and 2 bases respectively, with 11 bases between them. CDR3 coding DNA: TGTGCCAGTAGTAAGGGTTCAGGGCAAGAGACCCAGTACTTC. It is translated as CASSKGSGQETQYF.

CDR3 residues: CASSYKGTGDEKLFF. CDR3 bases: TGTGCCAGCAGTTACAAAGGGACAGGGGATGAAAAACTGTTTTTT. J is TRBJ1-4 and V is TRBV6-5, with 10 bases aligning to TRBD1. The CDR3 sequence is 15 residues long. V trimming: 2 bases; J trimming: 6 bases; junction bases outside the gene matches: 3. Per germline, CDR1 MNHEY and CDR2 SVGAGI.